These 25 T cell receptor beta chains came from one sample sequenced in a study of T cells after yellow fever vaccination. Each CDR3 protein gets one entry after TCRdb re-called the 5' RACE reads with MiXCR. The sample has about 350,000 distinct CDR3 sequences; under 15% are singletons. Specimen: CD4+ T cells sorted from PBMCs, collected 15 days after the yellow fever booster vaccination. The origin of the receptors is a man younger than 30 who received the YFV17D yellow fever vaccine.

This clonotype was seen more than once but under ten times. The rearrangement uses TRBV24-1 and TRBJ2-1; D may be TRBD2 (6 bases). Germline V lookup: CDR1 KGHDR, CDR2 SFDVKD. V was shortened by 1 base and J by 1 base, with 7 bases between the two germline ends. The CDR3 sequence is 15 residues long. CDR3 sequence: CATSDFGGSYNEQFF. Here the CDR3 DNA reads TGTGCCACCAGTGATTTTGGGGGGTCCTACAATGAGCAGTTCTTC.

This clonotype has a handful of counts. This rearrangement joins TRBV18 to TRBJ2-5; tentatively, D is TRBD2 (6 bases). The CDR3 loop spans 15 amino acids. Between the trimmed V and J ends, which lost 2 bases and 0 bases, there was a span of 10 bases. Per germline, CDR1 KGHSH and CDR2 LQKENI. CDR3 residues: CASSPVRGNQETQYF. Here the CDR3 DNA reads TGTGCCAGCTCACCAGTACGGGGGAACCAAGAGACCCAGTACTTC. Full variable domain (outside the CDR3, taken from reference TRBV18 and TRBJ2-5): NAGVMQNPRHLVRRRGQEARLRCSPMKGHSHVYWYRQLPEEGLKFMVYLQKENIIDESGMPKERFSAEFPKEGPSILRIQQVVRGDSAAYFCASSPVRGNQETQYFGPGTRLLVL.

The chain combines TRBV21-1 with TRBJ1-6; the listed D gene, TRBD1, was not tested against the DNA. TRBV21-1 is annotated as a pseudogene. This CDR3 has 20 amino acids. This chain's CDR3 is CASTLMTGVVRQLRNSPLHF. The CDR3 nucleotides read TGTGCCAGCACCTTGATGACAGGGGTTGTGAGGCAGCTACGTAATTCACCCCTCCACTTT.

The rearrangement uses TRBV6-2 or TRBV6-3 and TRBJ2-6, with D hard to call. V lost 7 bases, J lost 1 base, and 17 bases lay in between. This CDR3 comprises 17 residues. Germline V CDR1 and CDR2: MNHEY, SVGEGT. CDR3: CASTLLWGRSGANVLTF. In DNA, the CDR3 is TGTGCCAGCACCCTCCTATGGGGTCGGTCTGGGGCCAACGTCCTGACTTTC.

This clonotype occurred a few times. V and J are TRBV27 and TRBJ1-5; 8 bases are a match to TRBD1. V dropped 7 bases and J dropped 0; count of bases not matched to a gene: 5. Per the germline V gene, CDR1 is MNHEY and CDR2 is SMNVEV (reference sequence). CDR3 size: 15 residues. The CDR3 DNA reads as TGTGCCAGCAAACAGGGGGTTAATAGCAATCAGCCCCAGCATTTT. It specifies CASKQGVNSNQPQHF.

The rearrangement uses TRBV5-5 and TRBJ2-7; TRBD1 aligns across 8 bases. Germline CDR1 reads SGHKS; CDR2 reads YYEKEE (reference sequence). The CDR3 has 16 amino acids. V shed 0 bases, J shed 0 bases, and the junction held 5 bases outside the gene matches. The CDR3 spells CASSLAGQEVSYEQYF. For the CDR3, the DNA is TGTGCCAGCAGCTTGGCGGGACAGGAGGTCTCCTACGAGCAGTACTTC.

The rearrangement uses TRBV20-1 and TRBJ2-7; D remains ambiguous. The germline V and J ends were trimmed by 1 base and 2 bases, with 9 bases remaining between them. The germline CDR1 and CDR2 sequences are DFQATT and SNEGSKA (reference sequence). CDR3 length: 13 residues. CDR3 loop: CSARGTSTYEQYV. The CDR3 nucleotides read TGCAGTGCTAGAGGGACGTCCACCTACGAGCAGTACGTC.

Many counts were recorded for this clonotype. This chain's CDR3 is CASSLAASSYNEQFF. Written as DNA, the CDR3 is TGCGCCAGCAGCTTGGCGGCTTCCTCCTACAATGAGCAGTTCTTC. The chain links TRBV5-1 to TRBJ2-1; no clear D. The CDR3 totals 15 residues. Germline V CDR1 and CDR2: SGHRS, YFSETQ. Deletions cut 0 bases from V and 0 bases from J, with 7 bases between.

This clonotype was counted a few times. The rearrangement joins TRBV5-1 to TRBJ2-7; D tentatively fits TRBD1 or TRBD2 (5 bases each). From germline, CDR1 is SGHRS and CDR2 YFSETQ. V was shortened by 4 bases and J by 9 bases, with 14 bases between the two germline ends. This CDR3 comprises 12 residues. The CDR3 loop reads CASSAPGGGQYF. CDR3 nucleotides: TGCGCCAGCAGCGCCCCGGGTGGGGGGCAGTACTTC. Drawing the rest from reference TRBV5-1 and TRBJ2-7, the complete variable domain is KAGVTQTPRYLIKTRGQQVTLSCSPISGHRSVSWYQQTPGQGLQFLFEYFSETQRNKGNFPGRFSGRQFSNSRSEMNVSTLELGDSALYLCASSAPGGGQYFGPGTRLTVT.

The chain combines TRBV10-3 with TRBJ2-2; D is perhaps TRBD2 (5 bases). From germline, CDR1 is ENHRY and CDR2 SYGVKD. V was pared by 6 bases and J by 0 bases, with 8 bases between. CDR3 length: 14 amino acids. The CDR3 here is CAIRTTSNTGELFF. The CDR3 DNA reads as TGTGCCATCAGGACTACCTCGAACACCGGGGAGCTGTTTTTT.

The chain has TRBV6-5 and TRBJ1-2, with 7 positions matching TRBD1. This CDR3 spans 13 amino acids. The ends lost 2 bases at V and 10 bases at J; junction bases unmatched: 7. Germline V lookup: CDR1 MNHEY, CDR2 SVGAGI. CDR3 region: CASSYRQGRDYTF. CDR3 sequence (DNA): TGTGCCAGCAGTTACAGACAGGGAAGGGACTACACCTTC.

This clonotype was counted only a few times. V gene TRBV18 combines with J gene TRBJ1-5; maybe TRBD1 (6 bases). V was pared by 2 bases and J by 5 bases, with 13 bases between. There are 15 residues in the CDR3. Germline lookup yields CDR1 KGHSH and CDR2 LQKENI. This CDR3 reads CASSPGGGGYQPQHF. As DNA, the CDR3 is TGTGCCAGCTCACCAGGCGGGGGGGGCTATCAGCCCCAGCATTTT.

In its sample, this clonotype was seen a few times. V usage is TRBV4-3 and J usage is TRBJ2-3; D possibly corresponds to TRBD1 (7 bases). There are 15 residues in the CDR3. Between the trimmed V and J ends, which lost 3 bases and 5 bases, there was a span of 15 bases. Germline V lookup: CDR1 LGHNA, CDR2 YSLEER. CDR3 sequence (DNA): TGCGCCAGCAGCCAGGGGGCAGGGGGGCGAGATACGCAGTATTTT. It codes for CASSQGAGGRDTQYF.

This clonotype was counted between two and nine times. The chain combines TRBV12-3 or TRBV12-4 with TRBJ1-1; D is unclear. This CDR3 has 14 residues. Trimming took off 5 bases at V and 1 base at J, with 11 bases between the two ends. CDR3 region: CASSTGRANTEAFF. Here the CDR3 DNA reads TGTGCCAGCAGTACGGGCAGAGCGAACACTGAAGCTTTCTTT.

This clonotype has a count of ten or more. The chain joins TRBV5-1 to TRBJ1-6; D is unclear. The CDR3 extends over 12 amino acids. Germline V gene sequence: CDR1 SGHRS, CDR2 YFSETQ. Trimming removed 2 bases from V and 9 bases from J, with 6 bases in between. The CDR3 DNA follows: TGCGCCAGCAGCTTTGTCGGTTCACCCCTCCACTTT. It specifies CASSFVGSPLHF.

This chain uses TRBV5-1 with TRBJ2-7; 8 bases match TRBD1. The CDR3 is 13 amino acids. The J segment lost 6 bases and the V segment lost 4 bases, leaving 6 bases of the junction unmatched. From germline, CDR1 is SGHRS and CDR2 YFSETQ. As DNA, the CDR3 is TGCGCCAGCAGCCTAAGGACAGGGCTCGAGCAGTACTTC. Translation gives CASSLRTGLEQYF. Variable domain in full (rest from reference TRBV5-1 and TRBJ2-7): KAGVTQTPRYLIKTRGQQVTLSCSPISGHRSVSWYQQTPGQGLQFLFEYFSETQRNKGNFPGRFSGRQFSNSRSEMNVSTLELGDSALYLCASSLRTGLEQYFGPGTRLTVT.

This clonotype was counted between two and nine times. V usage is TRBV25-1 and J usage is TRBJ2-2, with D possibly called TRBD1 or TRBD2 (5 bases each). This CDR3 has 15 residues. V dropped 1 base and J dropped 4 bases, with 10 bases sitting between them. In germline, CDR1 is MGHDK, CDR2 SYGVNS. DNA of the CDR3: TGTGCCAGCAGTGAATCCGGGACCCTCACCGGGGAGCTGTTTTTT. It translates to CASSESGTLTGELFF.

The chain carries TRBV6-5 and TRBJ1-1; D is undetermined. Germline CDR1 and CDR2: MNHEY and SVGAGI. The V end lost 0 bases, the J end lost 2 bases, and 10 bases lay between the germline ends. This CDR3 region has 15 residues. This CDR3 is CASSYSILGNTEAFF. DNA of the CDR3: TGTGCCAGCAGTTACTCGATTTTGGGTAACACTGAAGCTTTCTTT.

The table lists this clonotype with a few counts. The chain couples TRBV5-1 to TRBJ2-5, with 9 nucleotides matching TRBD1. The V gene end was trimmed by 4 bases and the J gene end by 5 bases; junction bases not matched to a gene: 12. In germline, CDR1 is SGHRS, CDR2 YFSETQ. The CDR3 totals 16 residues. CDR3 coding DNA: TGCGCCAGCAGCCTCGGACAGGGGAGGATGGATGAGACCCAGTACTTC. Translation: CASSLGQGRMDETQYF.

The chain joins TRBV7-2 to TRBJ2-5; 9 bases are a match to TRBD2. Germline assignment: CDR1 SGHTA and CDR2 FQGNSA. This CDR3 spans 16 amino acids. Unmatched junction bases numbered 12, after V lost 5 bases and J lost 5 bases. Here the CDR3 reads CASSRDGAGGGETQYF. CDR3 in DNA: TGTGCCAGCAGCAGAGACGGAGCGGGGGGCGGCGAGACCCAGTACTTC. Full variable domain (remainder filled in from reference TRBV7-2 and TRBJ2-5): GAGVSQSPSNKVTEKGKDVELRCDPISGHTALYWYRQSLGQGLEFLIYFQGNSAPDKSGLPSDRFSAERTGGSVSTLTIQRTQQEDSAVYLCASSRDGAGGGETQYFGPGTRLLVL.

The gene calls are TRBV6-5 and TRBJ1-5; 8 bases map to TRBD1. The CDR3 loop spans 14 amino acids. Germline CDR1 is MNHEY and CDR2 is SVGAGI. Unmatched junction bases numbered 5, after V lost 5 bases and J lost 5 bases. The chain's CDR3 is CASSRNRGDQPQHF. For the CDR3, the DNA is TGTGCCAGCAGTCGAAACAGGGGGGATCAGCCCCAGCATTTT.

This clonotype was observed a single time. The chain is built from TRBV7-9 and TRBJ1-2; D call uncertain. In germline, CDR1 is SEHNR, CDR2 FQNEAQ (reference sequence). With 3 bases removed from V and 0 bases from J, the gap between germline ends came to 8 bases. The CDR3 totals 14 residues. CDR3 in amino acids: CASSFGLANYGYTF. CDR3 nucleotide sequence: TGTGCCAGCAGCTTCGGCCTCGCTAACTATGGCTACACCTTC.

The rearrangement uses TRBV7-2 and TRBJ1-5, with TRBD1 as a possible D gene (5 bases). The CDR3 length is 13 residues. From germline, CDR1 is SGHTA and CDR2 FQGNSA. Trimming cost V 3 bases and J 6 bases, with 9 bases left between them. The CDR3 loop is CASSFDGGQPQHF. The DNA for the CDR3 is TGTGCCAGCAGCTTCGATGGGGGTCAGCCCCAGCATTTT.

The table lists this clonotype with a few counts. This chain joins TRBV20-1 and TRBJ2-3; tentatively, D is TRBD2 (5 bases). The CDR3 length is 16 residues. The ends were cut back, 0 bases at V and 1 base at J, with 14 bases in the middle. CDR1 is DFQATT, CDR2 SNEGSKA, per germline (reference sequence). CDR3 in amino acids: CSARDRVRGGTDTQYF. CDR3 DNA sequence: TGCAGTGCTAGAGATCGGGTCCGGGGAGGCACAGATACGCAGTATTTT.

The chain couples TRBV11-3 to TRBJ2-1; the match to TRBD2 covers 16 bases. Germline CDR1 is SGHNT and CDR2 is YENEEA. Trimming removed 5 bases from V and 6 bases from J; junction bases left unmatched: 4. The CDR3 loop spans 16 amino acids. The CDR3 DNA reads as TGTGCCAGCAGCACAGGGACTAGCGGGGGGGCCAATGAGCAGTTCTTC. It yields the protein CASSTGTSGGANEQFF.